This is a list of T cell receptor beta chains from one sample in a study of T cell repertoires in cytomegalovirus infection. TCRdb re-called the reads with MiXCR, one entry per CDR3 protein. Of some 150,000 distinct CDR3 sequences in the sample, roughly a quarter were seen once. Sample: PBMCs. Receptors were obtained from a human donor in good health (CMV status not recorded). Some clones in this sample may be carry-over from other donors' samples. Each CDR3 is given with its conserved first and last residue. D genes are given only for firm matches. For some rows the clone size is stated as once, few or many, or as a class when expanded; others skip it.

v_call	j_call	clone_size	d_call	cdr3_nt	cdr3_aa
TRBV28	TRBJ1-2	-	-	TGTGCCAGCAACTCCCGACAAACTACTAACTATGGCTACACCTTC	CASNSRQTTNYGYTF
TRBV28	TRBJ2-1	few	-	TGTGCCAGCAGTTTAATAGGGAGTCGTCATGAGCAGTTCTTC	CASSLIGSRHEQFF
TRBV7-9	TRBJ2-1	-	-	TGTGCCAGCAGCTTAGCGCGAGGGGTCAATGAGCAGTTCTTC	CASSLARGVNEQFF
TRBV28	TRBJ2-7	few	TRBD1	TGTGCCAGCAGTTTATGGCCCCGGGACAGGGCCTACGAGCAGTACTTC	CASSLWPRDRAYEQYF
TRBV28	TRBJ2-7	many	TRBD1	TGTGCCAGCAGTTTAGCCCTAGACCTGGGACAGGGTGTCTACGAGCAGTACTTC	CASSLALDLGQGVYEQYF
TRBV14	TRBJ1-1	-	-	TGTGCCAGCAGCCAAGATCTCCGGGCCACTGAAGCTTTCTTT	CASSQDLRATEAFF
TRBV7-6	TRBJ2-1	-	TRBD2	TGTGCCAGCAGCTTAGCCGACGGCGGGAGGGGCGATGAGCAGTTCTTC	CASSLADGGRGDEQFF
TRBV28	TRBJ2-7	-	-	TGTGCCAGCACCCCTGGGGTACTAGTCTACGAGCAGTACTTC	CASTPGVLVYEQYF
TRBV12-3/TRBV12-4	TRBJ2-1	few	-	TGTGCCAGCAGTTTAGCCGAAACAGGGAGCTCCTACAATGAGCAGTTCTTC	CASSLAETGSSYNEQFF
TRBV20-1	TRBJ1-1	-	-	TGCAGTGCTAGAGATGGCCCAGGGAGTGGCACTGAAGCTTTCTTT	CSARDGPGSGTEAFF
TRBV5-4	TRBJ2-5	many	-	TGTGCCAGCAGCTCCTCGGCAGGCCAAGAGACCCAGTACTTC	CASSSSAGQETQYF
TRBV20-1	TRBJ2-1	-	TRBD2	TGCAGTGCTAGAGCTAGCGGGGGTTACAATGAGCAGTTCTTC	CSARASGGYNEQFF
TRBV4-1	TRBJ2-2	many	-	TGCGCCAGCAGCCAAGATACAGACAGGACCACCGGGGAGCTGTTTTTT	CASSQDTDRTTGELFF
TRBV7-2	TRBJ2-7	many	-	TGTGCCAGCAGCTTAGCGTCCCTGGCCCCGAGATCCTACGAGCAGTACTTC	CASSLASLAPRSYEQYF
TRBV19	TRBJ2-7	-	-	TGTGCCAGTAGCCGTAGCGGACCTTGGGACGAGCAGTACTTC	CASSRSGPWDEQYF
TRBV7-2	TRBJ2-3	-	-	TGTGCCAGCAGCTTAGGGGGCGGGCGGGGTGGCACAGATACGCAGTATTTT	CASSLGGGRGGTDTQYF
TRBV12-3/TRBV12-4	TRBJ2-2	many	-	TGTGCCAGCAGCCTCGGGGTCTCCGGGGAGCTGTTTTTT	CASSLGVSGELFF
TRBV11-2	TRBJ2-1	many	TRBD2	TGTGCCAGCAGCACCCTCGGGGGGATCAATGAGCAGTTCTTC	CASSTLGGINEQFF
TRBV4-1	TRBJ1-4	-	-	TGCGCCAGCAGCCAGGGGAGTGGCCAGGTTAATGAAAAACTGTTTTTT	CASSQGSGQVNEKLFF
TRBV28	TRBJ1-5	few	TRBD1	TGTGCCAGCAGTCGGACAGGGAGACAGCCCCAGCATTTT	CASSRTGRQPQHF
TRBV28	TRBJ1-2	-	TRBD1	TGTGCCAGCAGTTTATACCGGGGACAGGGAGGTGGCTACACCTTC	CASSLYRGQGGGYTF
TRBV3-1	TRBJ1-1	many	-	TGTGCCAGCAGCCAAGAAATGATCGGCAGGGCTTGGGACACTGAAGCTTTCTTT	CASSQEMIGRAWDTEAFF
TRBV7-2	TRBJ2-1	many	-	TGTGCCAGCAGCTTAGCCTCAGCGGCCTACAATGAGCAGTTCTTC	CASSLASAAYNEQFF
TRBV11-2	TRBJ2-1	-	TRBD1	TGTGCCAGCAGCTTAGGGTATTCCGGGACAGGGGGGTACAATGAGCAGTTCTTC	CASSLGYSGTGGYNEQFF
TRBV5-1	TRBJ2-7	-	TRBD2	TGCGCCAGCAGCTTGGGGGGGGAGGGCGTGCAGTACTTC	CASSLGGEGVQYF
TRBV28	TRBJ1-5	-	-	TGTGCCACTAAGGTAGGGGATGCTCGGCCCCAGCATTTT	CATKVGDARPQHF
TRBV29-1	TRBJ2-3	many	-	TGCAGCGCCACCGGGGACAGCACAGATACGCAGTATTTT	CSATGDSTDTQYF
TRBV28	TRBJ1-5	few	-	TGTGCCAGCAGCGCTATGGGCAATCAGCCCCAGCATTTT	CASSAMGNQPQHF
TRBV28	TRBJ2-1	many	-	TGTGCCAGCAGTTCCGGGGTTCGGGATGAGCAGTTCTTC	CASSSGVRDEQFF
TRBV7-3	TRBJ2-5	-	TRBD1	TGTGCCAGCAGCCGACAGGGATTAGCAGAGACCCAGTACTTC	CASSRQGLAETQYF
TRBV7-3	TRBJ2-2	-	-	TGTGCCAGCAGCTTACCCCATGGGGCGGACGCGAACACCGGTGAGCTGTTTTTT	CASSLPHGADANTGELFF
TRBV28	TRBJ2-7	-	-	TGTGCCAGCAGTTTCCCGGGCCGTGTCGAGCAGTACTTC	CASSFPGRVEQYF
TRBV11-2	TRBJ1-3	-	-	TGTGCCAGCAGCGGTAGGGGGAGAGGAAACACCATATATTTT	CASSGRGRGNTIYF
TRBV19	TRBJ1-5	few	-	TGTGCCAGTTTGTCACAGGTTGGTATCGACAATCAGCCCCAGCATTTT	CASLSQVGIDNQPQHF
TRBV6-5	TRBJ1-1	few	TRBD1	TGTGCCAGCAGAGTTATGGGCCGAGGGGGCCGCACTGAAGCTTTCTTT	CASRVMGRGGRTEAFF
TRBV7-8	TRBJ2-7	many	-	TGTGCCAGCAGCCGGACAGTTACTAGCTCCTACGAGCAGTACTTC	CASSRTVTSSYEQYF
TRBV10-3	TRBJ1-6	few	-	TGTGCCATCAGCCAAACATGGGATTCACCCCTCCACTTT	CAISQTWDSPLHF
TRBV7-2	TRBJ2-2	few	TRBD1	TGTGCCAGCAGTGAGAGGGGGCCGAACACCGGGGAGCTGTTTTTT	CASSERGPNTGELFF
TRBV30	TRBJ2-5	-	TRBD1	TGTGCCTGGAGTGTTAACAGGGGGCGAACGGGCCAGTACTTC	CAWSVNRGRTGQYF
TRBV14	TRBJ1-4	-	-	TGTGCCAGCAGCCAGTTCGGGACAACTAATGAAAAACTGTTTTTT	CASSQFGTTNEKLFF
TRBV11-2	TRBJ2-7	few	-	TGTGGGGAGGCCAACCGTAACGACTCCTACGAGCAGTACTTC	CGEANRNDSYEQYF
TRBV7-2	TRBJ1-6	-	TRBD1	TGTGCCAGCAGCTTAGGAGGGACAGGAACAGGTTCACCCCTCCACTTT	CASSLGGTGTGSPLHF
TRBV23-1	TRBJ1-5	-	TRBD1	TGCGCCAGCAGTCACATGGACAGGGTTCAGAGCAATCAGCCCCAGCATTTT	CASSHMDRVQSNQPQHF
TRBV29-1	TRBJ1-2	once	TRBD1	TGCAGCGTGTACTCGGGACAGGGAAATGGCTACACCTTC	CSVYSGQGNGYTF
TRBV4-1	TRBJ2-7	-	-	TGCGCCAGCAGCCTAGATGACAGTTCCTCCTACGAGCAGTACTTC	CASSLDDSSSYEQYF
TRBV7-2	TRBJ2-3	many	-	TGTGCCAGCAGCCATTCGGGGTACGGCACAGATACGCAGTATTTT	CASSHSGYGTDTQYF
TRBV7-8	TRBJ2-1	many	-	TGTGCCAGCAGCTTAGAGACAAGGTACAATGAGCAGTTCTTC	CASSLETRYNEQFF
TRBV4-1	TRBJ1-2	few	TRBD1	TGCGCCAGCAGCCAAGATCACGGGACAGCCTATGGCTACACCTTC	CASSQDHGTAYGYTF
TRBV7-9	TRBJ1-6	-	-	TGTGCCAGCAGCTTAGAAGGGGGTTCACCCCTCCACTTT	CASSLEGGSPLHF
TRBV7-9	TRBJ2-3	-	-	TGTGCCAGCAGCTTAGATTCGGCTGGAACAGATACGCAGTATTTT	CASSLDSAGTDTQYF
TRBV6-5	TRBJ1-4	few	-	TGTGCCAGCAGTTACATCACGGGGATCGGAGAAAAACTGTTTTTT	CASSYITGIGEKLFF
TRBV19	TRBJ1-1	-	TRBD1	TGTGCCAGTAGCCCCGGGACAGGGCCGTTCGGAGCTTTCTTT	CASSPGTGPFGAFF
TRBV28	TRBJ2-1	once	TRBD2	TGTGCCAGCAGTGCCTTACTAGCGGGGGGGCGGGCTGAGCAGTTCTTC	CASSALLAGGRAEQFF
TRBV2	TRBJ1-5	-	-	TGTGCCAGCAGTGAAAGGCCTGGACAGCGGCAGCCCCAGCATTTT	CASSERPGQRQPQHF
TRBV3-1	TRBJ2-5	-	TRBD2	TGTGCCAGCAGCCCGGGACTAGCGGGGGGAGCAGAGACCCAGTACTTC	CASSPGLAGGAETQYF
TRBV7-2	TRBJ1-1	many	-	TGTGCCAGCAGCTTAGACAGGGTCGCTGAAGCTTTCTTT	CASSLDRVAEAFF
TRBV7-3	TRBJ2-1	-	TRBD2	TGTGCCAGCAGCCCACTCCAAATATTAGCGGGAGTCCCCAATGAGCAGTTCTTC	CASSPLQILAGVPNEQFF
TRBV25-1	TRBJ2-5	-	-	TGTGCCAGCAGTGAAAAGACCGGGGCCCTAGAGACCCAGTACTTC	CASSEKTGALETQYF
TRBV2	TRBJ2-3	few	TRBD2	TGTGCCAGCAGTCGCCTGGGACTAGCCGGCACAGATACGCAGTATTTT	CASSRLGLAGTDTQYF